The entry below gives a single T cell receptor (beta chain) sequence along with its context. This sample is drawn from a study of blood T cell repertoires in COVID-19. J was trimmed by 3 bases and V by 8 bases; bases with no gene match: 7. This CDR3 comprises 14 residues. In germline, CDR1 is WSHSY, CDR2 SAAADI. In the original workflow: Reference gene primers were amplified, and this amplification served to estimate nucleated cell counts. TCRdb's copy holds only in-frame clones and misses some; the assay was immunoSEQ multiplex PCR. The V and J calls and clone size are taken from that table; D and trimming were inferred from the DNA. This repertoire shows some 140,000 clones, more than 75% found once; its top ten account for roughly 13%.

This chain joins TRBV10-2 and TRBJ2-1; 7 bases are shared with TRBD1. What was sequenced was peripheral blood. The clonotype was recovered from a man at least 80 years old with acute or convalescent COVID-19. CDR3 in amino acids: CASFEGASYNEQFF. The DNA for the CDR3 is TGCGCCAGCTTTGAGGGGGCTAGCTACAATGAGCAGTTCTTC.